This is a list of T cell receptor beta chains from one sample in a study of T cell responses to AZD1222 COVID-19 vaccine. Clones were read by immunoSEQ multiplex PCR, and TCRdb kept only the in-frame ones, dropping some. The data hold roughly 150,000 clones, with 87% observed a single time. Material: peripheral blood, obtained 28 days after the second AZD1222 dose. The receptors were sampled from an adult who received the AZD1222 COVID-19 vaccine. CDR3s include the opening cysteine and the closing phenylalanine or tryptophan. D genes are given only for firm matches. Part of the rows lack a size; the others show once, few, many or a class for expanded clones.

TRBJ2-7 | TRBV4-3 | . | once | TGCGCCAGCAGCCAAGTCGGCCGGGACGGAAAATCCTACGAGCAGTACTTC | CASSQVGRDGKSYEQYF
TRBJ2-2 | TRBV4-1 | . | once | TGCGCCAGCAGCCAAGATACAGGTGGAACCGGGGAGCTGTTTTTT | CASSQDTGGTGELFF
TRBJ1-1 | TRBV6-6 | . | . | TGTGCCAGCAGTTACTCGATCGTGAACACTGAAGCTTTCTTT | CASSYSIVNTEAFF
TRBJ1-1 | TRBV11-2 | . | . | TGTGCCAGCAGCTTATACCCTGGGACAATGAACACTGAAGCTTTCTTT | CASSLYPGTMNTEAFF
TRBJ2-3 | TRBV18 | . | . | TGTGCCAGCTCACCACTCCAACGCCACGATCAAGATACGCAGTATTTT | CASSPLQRHDQDTQYF
TRBJ1-6 | TRBV2 | . | once | TGTGCCAGCAGTGGTCATCTACCACCCCTCCACTTT | CASSGHLPPLHF
TRBJ1-5 | TRBV2 | . | few | TGTGCCAGCAGTGGCGGGGGGTTGAGCAATCAGCCCCAGCATTTT | CASSGGGLSNQPQHF
TRBJ1-1 | TRBV5-1 | TRBD1 | once | TGCGCCAGCAGCTTACAGGGGGCGAACACTGAAGCTTTCTTT | CASSLQGANTEAFF
TRBJ1-3 | TRBV2 | . | . | TGTGCCAGTTTTCCCCTCTCTGGAAACACCATATATTTT | CASFPLSGNTIYF
TRBJ1-6 | TRBV12-5 | . | . | TGTGCTAGTGGTTTGGAGGCGGGAACCGGCTCACCCCTCCACTTT | CASGLEAGTGSPLHF
TRBJ2-7 | TRBV4-1 | TRBD2 | . | TGCGCCAGCAGCCAAGCGCCTAGCGGGGCCCTCTCCTACGAGCAGTACTTC | CASSQAPSGALSYEQYF
TRBJ1-3 | TRBV6-5 | . | . | TGTGCCAGCAGCTCGCGAGCTGGAAACACCATATATTTT | CASSSRAGNTIYF
TRBJ1-3 | TRBV3-1/TRBV3-2 | . | few | TGTGCCAGCAGCCAAGATAGGAGGTCCCGGGCCTTATATTTT | CASSQDRRSRALYF
TRBJ1-5 | TRBV5-1 | . | . | TGCGCCAGCAGCTCCTTAGGGGGGGACCAGCCCCAGCATTTT | CASSSLGGDQPQHF
TRBJ2-3 | TRBV6-5 | TRBD1 | . | TGTGCCAGCATGGACAGGGGTGGCACAGATACGCAGTATTTT | CASMDRGGTDTQYF
TRBJ1-1 | TRBV19 | . | . | TGTGCCAGTAGTGCCTACAGGGCCGCGCACACTGAAGCTTTCTTT | CASSAYRAAHTEAFF
TRBJ1-6 | TRBV19 | TRBD1 | . | TGTGCCAGTAGTTCCACCTGGGGACAGGGTTATTCACCCCTCCACTTT | CASSSTWGQGYSPLHF
TRBJ1-1 | TRBV3-1/TRBV3-2 | . | few | TGTGCCAGCAGCCAGGAAAGGGGAAACACTGAAGCTTTCTTT | CASSQERGNTEAFF
TRBJ1-3 | TRBV5-6 | . | . | TGTGCCAGCAGCTCTATAAGTGGAAACACCATATATTTT | CASSSISGNTIYF
TRBJ1-2 | TRBV7-2 | . | . | TGTGCCAGCAGCTTAGTGGGGGGTACTAACTATGGCTACACCTTC | CASSLVGGTNYGYTF
TRBJ1-1 | TRBV5-6 | . | . | TGTGCCAGCAGCTTGGGGTTCAGGGGTGGGTACACTGAAGCTTTCTTT | CASSLGFRGGYTEAFF
TRBJ1-2 | TRBV5-1 | . | . | TGCGCCAGCACGCCTCAACCGGGGGGAGGGGCTGGAGGCTACACCTTC | CASTPQPGGGAGGYTF
TRBJ1-5 | TRBV27 | . | . | TGTGCCAGCAGTCCCCGGGACGCCCAGGGCAATCAGCCCCAGCATTTT | CASSPRDAQGNQPQHF
TRBJ1-2 | TRBV19 | TRBD1 | few | TGTGCCAGTCTAGACGACGGGACAGGTTTTAACTATGGCTACACCTTC | CASLDDGTGFNYGYTF
TRBJ1-1 | TRBV7-9 | . | . | TGTGCCAGCAGCTCCGAATTCAGGGGAGAAGCTTTCTTT | CASSSEFRGEAFF
TRBJ1-2 | TRBV7-2 | TRBD1 | . | TGTGCCAGCAGCCGTGACAGGGCTTGGGGATATGGCTACACCTTC | CASSRDRAWGYGYTF
TRBJ1-2 | TRBV19 | . | . | TGTGCCAGTAGTATACTATCGGTAGCGGGTGGCTACACCTTC | CASSILSVAGGYTF
TRBJ2-1 | TRBV19 | TRBD2 | few | TGTGCCAGCACCGGGACTAGCGGTCCTGGCTACAATGAGCAGTTCTTC | CASTGTSGPGYNEQFF
TRBJ2-7 | TRBV5-1 | . | . | TGCGCCAGCAGCTTGGAGGGACGAGGCCTAATCCACGAGCAGTACTTC | CASSLEGRGLIHEQYF
TRBJ1-5 | TRBV9 | . | . | TGTGCCAGCAGCGAGGGGGGACCCAATCAGCCCCAGCATTTT | CASSEGGPNQPQHF
TRBJ2-1 | TRBV5-4 | . | . | TGTGCCAGCAGCTTTGTACCGGAGGACGATGAGCAGTTCTTC | CASSFVPEDDEQFF
TRBJ1-4 | TRBV7-8 | TRBD1 | . | TGTGCCAGCAGCCGTACAGGGGGCCGGGAAATACTTGAAAAACTGTTTTTT | CASSRTGGREILEKLFF
TRBJ1-1 | TRBV19 | . | . | TGTGCCAGTAGTATAGGGGGCCCGGGCCACACTGAAGCTTTCTTT | CASSIGGPGHTEAFF
TRBJ1-6 | TRBV27 | . | once | TGTGCCAGCAGTTTACGGGGGTTTAACTCACCCCTCCACTTT | CASSLRGFNSPLHF
TRBJ1-2 | TRBV5-4 | TRBD1 | . | TGTGCCAGCAGCCCGGAGTGGGCGGGACAGGTTGGTAATTGGCGTGGCTACACCTTC | CASSPEWAGQVGNWRGYTF
TRBJ2-6 | TRBV5-1 | . | . | TGCGCCAGCAGCTTGGACAACTCTGGGGCCAACGTCCTGACTTTC | CASSLDNSGANVLTF
TRBJ1-1 | TRBV27 | . | . | TGTGCCAGCAGTTTAATGGGGGGGGCGCGCACTGAAGCTTTCTTT | CASSLMGGARTEAFF
TRBJ2-2 | TRBV7-2 | TRBD1 | . | TGTGCCAGCAGCTCCTGGGACAGTACTTACACCGGGGAGCTGTTTTTT | CASSSWDSTYTGELFF
TRBJ1-2 | TRBV19 | . | . | TGTGCCAGTAGTCCTCGATTACAGGCCATTACCTATGGCTACACCTTC | CASSPRLQAITYGYTF
TRBJ2-7 | TRBV5-1 | . | few | TGCGCCAGCAGCTTCTTTGTAGGGGGCGAGCAGTACTTC | CASSFFVGGEQYF
TRBJ1-2 | TRBV25-1 | . | . | TGTGCCAGCAGTGACTTGTGGATCTCCAATGGCTACACCTTC | CASSDLWISNGYTF
TRBJ2-7 | TRBV5-1 | TRBD2 | . | TGCGCCAGCAGCTTGGAAGGGCTAGCGGGGGGTTCCTACGAGCAGTACTTC | CASSLEGLAGGSYEQYF
TRBJ1-1 | TRBV7-9 | . | . | TGTGCCAGCAGCCCCCCCTGGGGCATGAACACTGAAGCTTTCTTT | CASSPPWGMNTEAFF
TRBJ2-7 | TRBV25-1 | . | . | TGTGCCAGCTCCAACCCCGGGACTCTCTCGTACGAGCAGTACTTC | CASSNPGTLSYEQYF
TRBJ1-2 | TRBV5-6 | . | . | TGTGCCAGCAGCTTACCGGGTGGAGGCTACACCTTC | CASSLPGGGYTF
TRBJ1-4 | TRBV5-1 | TRBD1 | . | TGCGCCAGCAGCTTCTCAGGGGCCGGGACAGGGGGTGAAAAACTGTTTTTT | CASSFSGAGTGGEKLFF
TRBJ1-5 | TRBV18 | . | . | TGTGCCAGCTCACCATATTGGGCAGGGGGCAATCAGCCCCAGCATTTT | CASSPYWAGGNQPQHF
TRBJ2-3 | TRBV4-2 | TRBD2 | . | TGTGCCAGCAGCCAAGAAGCGGGGGGGTTGGCTACGCAGTATTTT | CASSQEAGGLATQYF
TRBJ2-3 | TRBV5-6 | TRBD1 | . | TGTGCCAGCAGCTACCTCGGGACAGGGCCCTCAGATACGCAGTATTTT | CASSYLGTGPSDTQYF
TRBJ2-7 | TRBV12-5 | TRBD1 | . | TGTGCTAGTGGACCAGGACAGGGGAGACTCTACGAGCAGTACTTC | CASGPGQGRLYEQYF
TRBJ1-5 | TRBV2 | . | once | TGTGCCAGCACCAACTCAGGGTTGAGCAATCAGCCCCAGCATTTT | CASTNSGLSNQPQHF
TRBJ1-6 | TRBV11-2 | . | few | TGTGCCAGCAGTCTCAAATACAGGCGGGGTAATTCACCCCTCCACTTT | CASSLKYRRGNSPLHF
TRBJ2-7 | TRBV5-4 | . | . | TGTGCCAGCAGCTTGGGCCAGGGGAAGTACGAGCAGTACTTC | CASSLGQGKYEQYF